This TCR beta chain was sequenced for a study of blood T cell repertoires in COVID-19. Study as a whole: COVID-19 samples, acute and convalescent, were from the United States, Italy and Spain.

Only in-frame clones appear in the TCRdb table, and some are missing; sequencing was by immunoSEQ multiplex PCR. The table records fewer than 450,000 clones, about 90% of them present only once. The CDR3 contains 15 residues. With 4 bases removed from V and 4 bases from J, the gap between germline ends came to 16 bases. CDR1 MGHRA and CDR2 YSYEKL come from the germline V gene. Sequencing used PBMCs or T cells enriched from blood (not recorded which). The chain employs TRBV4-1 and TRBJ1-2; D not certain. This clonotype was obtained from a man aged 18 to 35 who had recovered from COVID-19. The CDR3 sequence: CASSLNTLGSYGYTF. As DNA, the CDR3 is TGCGCCAGCAGCCTAAACACCCTTGGGAGCTATGGCTACACCTTC.